Listed below are T cell receptor beta chains from one sample, sequenced in a study of blood T cell repertoires in COVID-19. Repertoires were generated with immunoSEQ multiplex PCR, while TCRdb's copy carries only in-frame clones and drops some. Of 300,000 or so clones in the sample, roughly 82% are singletons; the top ten hold roughly 1.6%. The sample comprised peripheral blood. The receptors originated from a woman in her forties or fifties with acute or convalescent COVID-19. The CDR3 runs from the conserved cysteine through the conserved F or W. The D gene is left open where the match is weak. Clone sizes are given selectively: once, few, many, or a class where the clone is expanded.

CDR3 DNA	CDR3 protein	V gene	J gene	clone size	D gene
TGTGCCAGCAGCCACTGGACTAGCGGGAGACCCCAAGAGACCCAGTACTTC	CASSHWTSGRPQETQYF	TRBV14	TRBJ2-5	-	TRBD2
TGTGCCAGCAGCCCTGGACAGACTTACGAGCAGTACTTC	CASSPGQTYEQYF	TRBV6-2/TRBV6-3	TRBJ2-7	-	-
TGTGCCAGTAGACCCCTCGCAGGTAGCTCCTACGAGCAGTACTTC	CASRPLAGSSYEQYF	TRBV19	TRBJ2-7	-	-
TGCGCCAGCAGCTTACCAGCGGGAGTGAATGAGCAGTTCTTC	CASSLPAGVNEQFF	TRBV5-1	TRBJ2-1	-	TRBD2
TGTGCCAGCAGTTCCCCATCAACGACACCTCTGAATGAGCAGTTCTTC	CASSSPSTTPLNEQFF	TRBV6-6	TRBJ2-1	-	-
TGCGCCAGCAGCCGTGCGGTAGCGGGAATCGGGAAAGATACGCAGTATTTT	CASSRAVAGIGKDTQYF	TRBV5-1	TRBJ2-3	-	TRBD2
TGTGCCACCAGTGACCCGGGACTCATACAAAACAATGAGCAGTTCTTC	CATSDPGLIQNNEQFF	TRBV24-1	TRBJ2-1	-	-
TGTGCCAGCAGCTTCGACAGGGCCGGCGAGCAGTACTTC	CASSFDRAGEQYF	TRBV7-2	TRBJ2-7	-	TRBD1
TGTGCCAGCAGCCAAGTGCCCGGGACTAGGGTTATGGGCGAGCAGTACTTC	CASSQVPGTRVMGEQYF	TRBV3-1/TRBV3-2	TRBJ2-7	-	TRBD2
TGTGCCAGTAGTATCCCCTCCTGGAGCCTACAAGAGACCCAGTACTTC	CASSIPSWSLQETQYF	TRBV19	TRBJ2-5	-	-
TGCGCCAGCAGCCTCGGACAGGTCTATAATTCACCCCTCCACTTT	CASSLGQVYNSPLHF	TRBV4-3	TRBJ1-6	-	TRBD1
TGTGCCACCAGTGATTTGTGGTGGAGCGAGCAGTTCTTC	CATSDLWWSEQFF	TRBV24-1	TRBJ2-1	-	-
TGTGCCAGCAGCGAAACAGGGGCCTTCTACAATGAGCAGTTCTTC	CASSETGAFYNEQFF	TRBV7-9	TRBJ2-1	-	TRBD1
TGTGCCAGCACCTCCGGGACAGAGGCCTACGAGCAGTACTTC	CASTSGTEAYEQYF	TRBV28	TRBJ2-7	once	TRBD1
TGTGCCAGTAGTGTGCTAGCGGGAGTACTCAATGAGCAGTTCTTC	CASSVLAGVLNEQFF	TRBV19	TRBJ2-1	few	TRBD2
TGCGCCAGCAGTTTGGCTTCCTACAATGAGCAGTTCTTC	CASSLASYNEQFF	TRBV10-1	TRBJ2-1	-	-
TGTGCCAGCAGTTTATTTACTAGCGGGAGAACGAGGCGGGGCACAGATACGCAGTATTTT	CASSLFTSGRTRRGTDTQYF	TRBV27	TRBJ2-3	-	TRBD2
TGTGCCAGCAGTCGCGGGACTCTCACAGATACGCAGTATTTT	CASSRGTLTDTQYF	TRBV6-5	TRBJ2-3	-	-
TGTGCCAGCAGCTCGCAAAAGGGGACAGGGTACTACGAGCAGTACTTC	CASSSQKGTGYYEQYF	TRBV7-3	TRBJ2-7	-	TRBD1
TGTGCCAGCAGCTTAGGAAGTGGCGGGTACTCCTACGAGCAGTACTTC	CASSLGSGGYSYEQYF	TRBV7-2	TRBJ2-7	-	-
TGTGCCATCAGTGAGGCTAGCGGGAGATACGAGCAGTACTTC	CAISEASGRYEQYF	TRBV10-3	TRBJ2-7	-	TRBD2
TGTGCCAGCAGTGGGGACAGGGGGTACAATGAGCAGTTCTTC	CASSGDRGYNEQFF	TRBV25-1	TRBJ2-1	-	TRBD1
TGTGCCAGCAGTTACAGGGGCGAGCAGTACTTC	CASSYRGEQYF	TRBV12-3/TRBV12-4	TRBJ2-7	-	TRBD1
TGTGCCAGCAGTTATCTCTCGACTAGCGCACAAGAGACCCAGTACTTC	CASSYLSTSAQETQYF	TRBV6-2/TRBV6-3	TRBJ2-5	-	TRBD2
TGTGCCAGCAGCTTAGTGGGAGGGGGTTACAATGAGCAGTTCTTC	CASSLVGGGYNEQFF	TRBV7-3	TRBJ2-1	-	-
TGTGCCAGCAGCGCCTACACAGATACGCAGTATTTT	CASSAYTDTQYF	TRBV7-2	TRBJ2-3	-	-
TGCGCCAGCAGCTTGTCGGTAGTCGCTGGAAACACCATATATTTT	CASSLSVVAGNTIYF	TRBV5-1	TRBJ1-3	-	-
TGCGCCAGCAACACAGGGGGTCTAGCGGGAGGTAGTATTAGCGATGAGCAGTTCTTC	CASNTGGLAGGSISDEQFF	TRBV5-1	TRBJ2-1	-	TRBD2
TGTGCCAGCAGTTCCTCACTAGCGGGAGGAATCTATACGCAGTATTTT	CASSSSLAGGIYTQYF	TRBV6-2/TRBV6-3	TRBJ2-3	-	TRBD2
TGTGCCAGCAGCCTCGGACTAGCGGGATACGAGCAGTACTTC	CASSLGLAGYEQYF	TRBV7-9	TRBJ2-7	-	TRBD2
TGCGCCAGCAGCTTGGAGGGAGGGTGGACCCAGTACTTC	CASSLEGGWTQYF	TRBV5-1	TRBJ2-5	few	TRBD2
TGTGCCAGCAGCCTGACTAGCGGGAGCGCCTACGAGCAGTACTTC	CASSLTSGSAYEQYF	TRBV7-2	TRBJ2-7	-	TRBD2
TGTGCCAGCAGCTTAGGAGGCAAGAACTATGGCTACACCTTC	CASSLGGKNYGYTF	TRBV7-9	TRBJ1-2	-	-
TGTGCCACCAGTGATCCTTCATGGGACAGCAGCTATGGCTACACCTTC	CATSDPSWDSSYGYTF	TRBV24-1	TRBJ1-2	-	TRBD1
TGTGCCAGCAGTCAACATACTAGCGGAGACTACAATGAGCAGTTCTTC	CASSQHTSGDYNEQFF	TRBV28	TRBJ2-1	-	TRBD2
TGTGCCAGCTCACCGCGCGTTTCGGTAGCTAGCGGCACAGATACGCAGTATTTT	CASSPRVSVASGTDTQYF	TRBV18	TRBJ2-3	-	-
TGTGCCAGTAGTACTCCGGGACAGGGATCGATCGAGCAGTACTTC	CASSTPGQGSIEQYF	TRBV19	TRBJ2-7	-	TRBD1
TGTGCAAGTCGCTTCCTACCTAGCGGGAGTCAAACTCCGCAGTTCTTC	CASRFLPSGSQTPQFF	TRBV12-2	TRBJ2-1	-	-
TGTGCCACCAGTGAGGGGACAGGGTGGACGACAGATACGCAGTATTTT	CATSEGTGWTTDTQYF	TRBV24-1	TRBJ2-3	-	TRBD1
TGCAGCGTTGGGCACAGGGCGAACACTGAAGCTTTCTTT	CSVGHRANTEAFF	TRBV29-1	TRBJ1-1	-	-
TGTGCCAGCTCACCTCGACAGGGAGGCGGAAACACCATATATTTT	CASSPRQGGGNTIYF	TRBV18	TRBJ1-3	-	TRBD1
TGTGCCAGCAGCCCCCCGTGGGGGGTCGAGCAGTACTTC	CASSPPWGVEQYF	TRBV7-6	TRBJ2-7	-	-